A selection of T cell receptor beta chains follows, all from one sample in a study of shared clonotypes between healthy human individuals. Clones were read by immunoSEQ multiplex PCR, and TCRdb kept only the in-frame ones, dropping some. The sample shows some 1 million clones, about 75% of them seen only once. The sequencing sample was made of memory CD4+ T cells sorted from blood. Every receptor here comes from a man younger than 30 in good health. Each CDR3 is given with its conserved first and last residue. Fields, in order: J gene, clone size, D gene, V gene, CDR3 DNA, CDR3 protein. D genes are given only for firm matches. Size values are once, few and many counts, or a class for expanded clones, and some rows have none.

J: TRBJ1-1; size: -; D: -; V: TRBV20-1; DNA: TGCAGTGCTAGAGATGCGGCGGAAGCTTTCTTT; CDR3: CSARDAAEAFF
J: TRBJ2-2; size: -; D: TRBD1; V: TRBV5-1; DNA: TGCGCCAGCAGCTTGGAGTTACTTGCGACAGGGGCGCACGGGGAGCTGTTTTTT; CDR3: CASSLELLATGAHGELFF
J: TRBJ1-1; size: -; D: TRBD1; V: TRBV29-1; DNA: TGCAGCGTTGAGACAGGGAGGGGTACTGAAGCTTTCTTT; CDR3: CSVETGRGTEAFF
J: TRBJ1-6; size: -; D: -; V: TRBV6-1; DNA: TGTGCCAGCGTTCGGGGAAACAACTCACCCCTCCACTTT; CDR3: CASVRGNNSPLHF
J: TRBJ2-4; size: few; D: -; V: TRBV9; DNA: TGTGCCAGAGGAGAGAGTAGGAGGTCGTGGGACATTCAGTACTTC; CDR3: CARGESRRSWDIQYF
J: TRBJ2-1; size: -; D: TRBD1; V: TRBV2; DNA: TGTGCCAGCAGCCGGGACAGCTTGAGCAATGAGCAGTTCTTC; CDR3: CASSRDSLSNEQFF
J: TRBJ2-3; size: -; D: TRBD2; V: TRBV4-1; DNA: TGCGCCAGCAGCCGACGCGGGACTAGCGGGGGACCCACCCTCACAGATACGCAGTATTTT; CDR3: CASSRRGTSGGPTLTDTQYF
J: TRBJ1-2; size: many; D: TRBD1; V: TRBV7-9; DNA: TGTGCCAGCAGCCCCTCGGACAGGGATGAGTATGGCTACACCTTC; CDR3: CASSPSDRDEYGYTF
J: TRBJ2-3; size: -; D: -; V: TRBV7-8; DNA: TGTGCCAGCACCATGGGTTCCCCGAATACGCAGTATTTT; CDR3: CASTMGSPNTQYF
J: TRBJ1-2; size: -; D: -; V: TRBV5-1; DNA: TGCGCCAGCAGCTTGGACAGATCTAACTATGGCTACACCTTC; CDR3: CASSLDRSNYGYTF
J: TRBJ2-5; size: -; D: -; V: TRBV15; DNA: TGTGCCACCAGTCCAGGTTTGGAGACCCAGTACTTC; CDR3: CATSPGLETQYF
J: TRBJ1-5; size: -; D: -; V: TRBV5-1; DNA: TGCGCCAGCAGCTTGGAGGGACGCAACAATCAGCCCCAGCATTTT; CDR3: CASSLEGRNNQPQHF
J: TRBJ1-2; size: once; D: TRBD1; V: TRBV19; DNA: TGTGCCAGTAGTATAGCCCACCTAGGGGGCGAAGGCTACACCTTC; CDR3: CASSIAHLGGEGYTF
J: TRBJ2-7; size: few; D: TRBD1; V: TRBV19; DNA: TGTGCCAGTTCTCCGAGAGGGACAGGAGGGCAGTACTTC; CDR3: CASSPRGTGGQYF
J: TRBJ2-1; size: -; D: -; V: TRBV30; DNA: TGTGCCTGGATAGGGCTTCCCGCCTACAATGAGCAGTTCTTC; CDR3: CAWIGLPAYNEQFF
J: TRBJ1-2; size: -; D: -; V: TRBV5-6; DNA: TGTGCCAGCAGCCCGTACCGACAGGCCGGCGGCTATGGCTACACCTTC; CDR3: CASSPYRQAGGYGYTF
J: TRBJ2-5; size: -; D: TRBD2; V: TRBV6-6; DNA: TGTGCCAGCAGTTGGGAACTAGCGGGCCCCCAAGAGACCCAGTACTTC; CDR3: CASSWELAGPQETQYF
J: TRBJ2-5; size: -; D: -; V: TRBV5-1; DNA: TGCGCCAGCAGCCAGTCTGTGGGAACCCAAGAGACCCAGTACTTC; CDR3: CASSQSVGTQETQYF
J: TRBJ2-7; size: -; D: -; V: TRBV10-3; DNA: TGTGCCATCAGTGACGGGATAAAGCGGAAAAACGAGCAGTACTTC; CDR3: CAISDGIKRKNEQYF
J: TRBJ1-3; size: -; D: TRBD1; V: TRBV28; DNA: TGTGCCAGCAGAATGACAGGGGGCAGGGGAAACACCATATATTTT; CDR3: CASRMTGGRGNTIYF
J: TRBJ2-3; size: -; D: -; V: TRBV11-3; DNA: TGTGCCAGCAGTACCGTCCGGGCGGCAGATACGCAGTATTTT; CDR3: CASSTVRAADTQYF
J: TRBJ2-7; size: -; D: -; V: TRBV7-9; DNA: TGTGCCAGCAGCCCTGACAGGCGACGGTACGAGCAGTACTTC; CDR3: CASSPDRRRYEQYF
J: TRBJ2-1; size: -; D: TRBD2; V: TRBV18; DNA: TGTGCCAGCTCACGCGTTCCTAGCGGGAAGGAATTTTACAATGAGCAGTTCTTC; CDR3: CASSRVPSGKEFYNEQFF
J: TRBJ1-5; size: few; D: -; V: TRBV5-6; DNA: TGTGCCAGCAGCTCGGGGGGCAATCAGCCCCAGCATTTT; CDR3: CASSSGGNQPQHF
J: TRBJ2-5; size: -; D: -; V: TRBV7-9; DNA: TGTGCCAGCACCACGATTGGGGTTGCAGAGACCCAGTACTTC; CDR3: CASTTIGVAETQYF